The 5 T cell receptor beta chains below come from one sample, sequenced in a study of identical twins. TCRdb passed the 5' RACE reads through MiXCR, listing each CDR3 protein once. The sample has 400,000 to 650,000 distinct CDR3 sequences, about 20% seen once. This same sample was also taken into another study, of T cells expressing NK-cell markers.

Sequencing used CD4+ T cells sorted from blood. These receptors were obtained from a woman between 18 and 29 years old in good health.

The chain is built from TRBV20-1 and TRBJ2-3; D ambiguous. Germline V CDR1 and CDR2: DFQATT, SNEGSKA (reference sequence). Trimming removed 6 bases at V and 7 bases at J, with 14 bases between. CDR3 length: 12 residues. This chain's CDR3 is CSARDGVYTQYF. The DNA of the CDR3 is TGCAGTGCCCGCGATGGGGTCTATACGCAGTATTTT.

The chain has TRBV7-9 and TRBJ2-7; TRBD2 aligns across 7 bases. Germline V gene sequence: CDR1 SEHNR, CDR2 FQNEAQ (reference sequence). This CDR3 has 15 residues. With 5 bases clipped from V and 4 bases from J, the junction kept 11 bases outside the gene matches. This chain's CDR3 is CASSTTRLAGYEQYF. The CDR3 region has the DNA TGTGCCAGCAGCACGACCCGACTAGCTGGTTACGAGCAGTACTTC. The full variable domain, its missing parts supplied by reference TRBV7-9 and TRBJ2-7, is DTGVSQNPRHKITKRGQNVTFRCDPISEHNRLYWYRQTLGQGPEFLTYFQNEAQLEKSRLLSDRFSAERPKGSFSTLEIQRTEQGDSAMYLCASSTTRLAGYEQYFGPGTRLTVT.

This clonotype was picked up many times. The V call is TRBV5-1, the J call TRBJ2-2; perhaps TRBD1 as D (5 bases). Between the trimmed V and J ends, which lost 1 base and 5 bases, there was a span of 18 bases. The CDR3 consists of 17 residues. Germline-derived CDR1 and CDR2 are SGHRS and YFSETQ. The CDR3 coding sequence is TGCGCCAGCAGCTTGCCGCGAGAATCCAGGGAAACCGGGGAGCTGTTTTTT. Its protein product is CASSLPRESRETGELFF.

This clonotype was seen a few times. The V and J genes are TRBV5-1 and TRBJ2-1, with no clear D. The ends were cut back, 2 bases at V and 6 bases at J, with 12 bases in the middle. CDR1 and CDR2 from the germline V gene are SGHRS and YFSETQ. The CDR3 has 14 residues. For the CDR3, the DNA is TGCGCCAGCAGCTTTAGGTCGGGCAGCAATGAGCAGTTCTTC. This gives the protein CASSFRSGSNEQFF.

The rearrangement links TRBV5-5 to TRBJ2-2, with D tentatively TRBD2 (6 bases). The CDR3 runs to 15 residues. Germline values: CDR1 SGHKS, CDR2 YYEKEE (reference sequence). The V gene lost 1 base and the J gene lost 6 bases, with 13 bases spanning the gap. CDR3 in DNA: TGTGCCAGCAGCTTGTTGGGGGGAAGCCCCGGGGAGCTGTTTTTT. Translated, it gives CASSLLGGSPGELFF.